This TCR beta chain was sequenced during a study of tumor-infiltrating lymphocytes in oesophageal squamous cell carcinoma. TCRdb passed the PCR reads through MiXCR, listing each CDR3 protein once. The sample includes over 8,500 distinct CDR3 sequences, 52% of them seen just once. Germline-derived CDR1 and CDR2 are MNHNS and SASEGT. The V end lost 6 bases, the J end lost 2 bases, and 12 bases lay between the germline ends. The CDR3 is 14 residues long. The chain links TRBV6-1 to TRBJ2-3, with D possibly being TRBD2 (5 bases). Specimen: esophageal tumor tissue. This receptor was identified in a female donor with esophageal squamous cell carcinoma. Written as DNA, the CDR3 is TGTGCCAGCAGCAGCGGTTTCCACACAGATACGCAGTATTTT. Translation gives CASSSGFHTDTQYF.